This TCR beta chain was profiled in a study of blood T cells in healthy people across ages. Study as a whole: Template switching captured about one barcoded beta molecule per two T cells.

Study-wide results and caveats: Roughly linear declines in TCR beta diversity per million T cells occurred with age. Diversity of TCR beta correlated strongly with naive T cell percentage. Total diversity from one million sequenced T cells was likely underestimated.

A J-beta primer mix and a sample-barcoded 5' primer were used in a second PCR of roughly 6 to 11 cycles. TCRdb analysed the 5' RACE reads with MiXCR anew, one entry per CDR3 protein. Of approximately 800,000 distinct CDR3 sequences in the sample, 56% are singletons; the top ten hold about 26%. Losses at the gene ends were 6 bases for V and 5 bases for J; bases not matched to a gene: 10. The CDR3 covers 15 residues. Remarks on this clonotype: The antigen is unknown.

Sequenced input: blood. The TCR originated in a man aged 40-49 years in good health. This sequence joins TRBV12-3 or TRBV12-4 and TRBJ2-1; TRBD2 matches at 7 bases. CDR3 amino acids: CASRINWGGNNEQFF. The DNA of the CDR3 is TGTGCCAGCAGAATCAACTGGGGGGGGAACAATGAGCAGTTCTTC.